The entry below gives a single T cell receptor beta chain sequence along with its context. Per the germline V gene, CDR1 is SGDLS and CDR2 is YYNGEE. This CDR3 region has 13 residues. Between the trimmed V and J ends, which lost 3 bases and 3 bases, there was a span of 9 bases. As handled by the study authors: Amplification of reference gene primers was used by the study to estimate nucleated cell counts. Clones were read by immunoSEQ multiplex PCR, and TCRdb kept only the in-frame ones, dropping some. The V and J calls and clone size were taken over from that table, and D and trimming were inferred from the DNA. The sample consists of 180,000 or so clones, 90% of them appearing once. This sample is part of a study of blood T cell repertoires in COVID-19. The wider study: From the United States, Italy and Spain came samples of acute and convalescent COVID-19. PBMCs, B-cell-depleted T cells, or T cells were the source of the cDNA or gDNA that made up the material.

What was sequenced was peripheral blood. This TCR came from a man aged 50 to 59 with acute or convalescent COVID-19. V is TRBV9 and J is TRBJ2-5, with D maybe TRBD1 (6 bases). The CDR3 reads CASSGYREETQYF. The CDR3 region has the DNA TGTGCCAGCAGCGGGTACAGGGAAGAGACCCAGTACTTC.